This T cell receptor beta chain was captured in a study of regulatory T cells in long-lasting Graves disease. The CDR3 runs to 15 residues. Per the germline V gene, CDR1 is SGDLS and CDR2 is YYNGEE. J lost 5 bases, V lost 3 bases, and 8 bases had no gene match. Time point described: newly diagnosed GD, antithyroid drugs for less than 3 months. From RNA extracted from PBMCs, the TCR library was made. General observations from the study: When disease was persistent, TRBV28, TRBJ1-2 and TRBJ2-5 were the favored segments.

This clonotype was observed a handful of times. Antigen unknown. Arm-PCR of CDR3 regions and iRepertoire HTBI primers were used to build TCR beta libraries. TCRdb re-analysed the multiplex PCR reads in MiXCR, keeping a single row per CDR3 protein. The sample records approximately 400,000 distinct CDR3 sequences, over 9.5% being singletons. The same sample was also studied in work on T cells in Graves' hyperthyroidism and ophthalmopathy. From that second work: The authors' 13 V-J model separated ophthalmopathy from stable hyperthyroidism.

This TCR was sampled from a woman aged 18-30 years with Graves disease. V and J are TRBV9 and TRBJ1-2, with 9 positions matching TRBD1. This sample comprised peripheral blood mononuclear cells (PBMCs), obtained at new diagnosis, from a patient treated with antithyroid drugs. For the CDR3, the DNA is TGTGCCAGCAGCGGCGGGACCGGACAGGGGTATGGCTACACCTTC. Protein: CASSGGTGQGYGYTF.